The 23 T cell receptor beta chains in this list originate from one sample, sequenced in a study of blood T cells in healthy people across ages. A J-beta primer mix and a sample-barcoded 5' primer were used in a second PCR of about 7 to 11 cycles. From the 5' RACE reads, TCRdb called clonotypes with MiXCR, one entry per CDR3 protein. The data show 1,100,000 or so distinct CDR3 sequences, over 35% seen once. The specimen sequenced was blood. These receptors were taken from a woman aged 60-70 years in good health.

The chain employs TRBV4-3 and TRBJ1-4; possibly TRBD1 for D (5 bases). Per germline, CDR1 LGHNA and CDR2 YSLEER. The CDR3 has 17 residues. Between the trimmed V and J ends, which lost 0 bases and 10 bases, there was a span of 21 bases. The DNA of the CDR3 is TGCGCCAGCAGCCAAGACCCCCCCCGGGGGGGTTCGGCAAAACTGTTTTTT. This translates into CASSQDPPRGGSAKLFF.

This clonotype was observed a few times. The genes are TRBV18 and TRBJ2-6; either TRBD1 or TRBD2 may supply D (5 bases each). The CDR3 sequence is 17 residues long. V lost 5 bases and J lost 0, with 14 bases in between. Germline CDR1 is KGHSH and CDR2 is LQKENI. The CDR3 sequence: CASSEGTGSSGANVLTF. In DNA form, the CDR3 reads TGTGCCAGCTCAGAGGGGACGGGGAGCTCTGGGGCCAACGTCCTGACTTTC.

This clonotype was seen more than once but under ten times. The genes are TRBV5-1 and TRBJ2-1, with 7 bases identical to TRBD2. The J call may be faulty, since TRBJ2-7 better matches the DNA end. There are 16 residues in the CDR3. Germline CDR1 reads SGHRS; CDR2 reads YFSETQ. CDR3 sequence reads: CARKTTEKRGYNEQYF. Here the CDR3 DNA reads TGCGCCAGAAAAACGACTGAGAAGCGGGGCTACAATGAGCAGTACTTC.

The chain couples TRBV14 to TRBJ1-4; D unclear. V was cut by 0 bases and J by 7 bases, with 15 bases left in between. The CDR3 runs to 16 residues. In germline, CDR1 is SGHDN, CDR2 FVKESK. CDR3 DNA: TGTGCCAGCAGCCAAGATCCCGGGGATTTACGTGAAAAACTGTTTTTT. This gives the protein CASSQDPGDLREKLFF.

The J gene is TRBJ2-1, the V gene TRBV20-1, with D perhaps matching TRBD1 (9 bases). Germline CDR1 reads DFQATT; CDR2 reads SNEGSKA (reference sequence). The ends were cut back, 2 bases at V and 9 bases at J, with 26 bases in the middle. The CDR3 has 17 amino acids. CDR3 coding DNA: TGCAGTGCTAGAAACAGGGACAGGGTCCAACGGGGGGGTGAGCAGTTCTTC. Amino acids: CSARNRDRVQRGGEQFF.

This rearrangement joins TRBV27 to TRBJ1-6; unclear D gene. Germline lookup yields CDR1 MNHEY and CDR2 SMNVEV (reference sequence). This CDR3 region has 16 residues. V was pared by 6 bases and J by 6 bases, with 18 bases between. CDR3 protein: CASRPAASFLNSPLHF. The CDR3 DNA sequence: TGTGCCAGCAGGCCCGCAGCTTCATTCCTTAATTCACCCCTCCACTTT.

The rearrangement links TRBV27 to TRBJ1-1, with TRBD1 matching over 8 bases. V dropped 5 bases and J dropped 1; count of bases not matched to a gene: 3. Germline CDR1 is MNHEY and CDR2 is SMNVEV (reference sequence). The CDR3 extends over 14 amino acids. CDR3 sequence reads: CASSRDRWNTEAFF. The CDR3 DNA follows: TGTGCCAGCAGTCGGGACAGGTGGAACACTGAAGCTTTCTTT.

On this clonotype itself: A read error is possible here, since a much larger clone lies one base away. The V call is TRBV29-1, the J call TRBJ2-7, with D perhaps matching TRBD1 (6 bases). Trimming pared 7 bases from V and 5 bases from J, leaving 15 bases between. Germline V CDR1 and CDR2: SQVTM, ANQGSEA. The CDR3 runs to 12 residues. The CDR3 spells CSARTETDEQYF. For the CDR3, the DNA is TGCAGCGCCCGGACAGAAACCGACGAGCAGTACTTC.

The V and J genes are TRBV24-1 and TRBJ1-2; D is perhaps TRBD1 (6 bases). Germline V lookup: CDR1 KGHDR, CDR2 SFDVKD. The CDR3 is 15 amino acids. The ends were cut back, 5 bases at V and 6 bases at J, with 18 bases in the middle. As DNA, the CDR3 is TGTGCCACCAGTGGAGAAGGGGGGGTATTGGATGGCTACACCTTC. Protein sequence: CATSGEGGVLDGYTF.

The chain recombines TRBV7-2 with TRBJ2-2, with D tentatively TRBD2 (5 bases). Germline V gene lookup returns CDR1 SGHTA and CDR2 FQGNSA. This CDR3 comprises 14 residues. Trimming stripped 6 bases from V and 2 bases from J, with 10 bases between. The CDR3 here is CASRPGFNTGELFF. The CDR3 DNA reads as TGTGCCAGCAGGCCGGGATTCAACACCGGGGAGCTGTTTTTT.

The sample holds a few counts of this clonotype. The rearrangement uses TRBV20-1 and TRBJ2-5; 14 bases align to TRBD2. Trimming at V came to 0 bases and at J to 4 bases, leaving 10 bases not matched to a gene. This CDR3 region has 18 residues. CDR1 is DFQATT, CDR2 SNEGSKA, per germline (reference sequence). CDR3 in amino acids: CSARDRMTSGRAGETQYF. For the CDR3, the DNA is TGCAGTGCTAGAGACCGGATGACTAGCGGGAGGGCAGGAGAGACCCAGTACTTC.

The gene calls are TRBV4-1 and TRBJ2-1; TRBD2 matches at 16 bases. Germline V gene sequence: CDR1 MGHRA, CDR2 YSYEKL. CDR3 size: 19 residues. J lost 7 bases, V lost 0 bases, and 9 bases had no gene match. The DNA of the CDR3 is TGCGCCAGCAGCCAAGAGGGGGGACTAGCGGGAGGGCCGGTTAATGAGCAGTTCTTC. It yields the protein CASSQEGGLAGGPVNEQFF.

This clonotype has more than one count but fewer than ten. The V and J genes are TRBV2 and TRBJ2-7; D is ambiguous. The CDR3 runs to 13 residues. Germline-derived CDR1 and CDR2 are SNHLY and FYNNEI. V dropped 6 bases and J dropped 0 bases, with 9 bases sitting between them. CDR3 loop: CASSHWNSYEQYF. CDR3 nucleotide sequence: TGTGCCAGCAGCCACTGGAACTCCTACGAGCAGTACTTC.

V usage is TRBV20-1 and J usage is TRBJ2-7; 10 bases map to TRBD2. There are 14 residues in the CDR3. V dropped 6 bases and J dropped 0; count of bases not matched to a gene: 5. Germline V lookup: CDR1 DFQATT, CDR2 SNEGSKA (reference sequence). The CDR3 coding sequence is TGCAGTGCAAGTAGCGGGAGGATCTCCTACGAGCAGTACTTC. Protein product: CSASSGRISYEQYF.

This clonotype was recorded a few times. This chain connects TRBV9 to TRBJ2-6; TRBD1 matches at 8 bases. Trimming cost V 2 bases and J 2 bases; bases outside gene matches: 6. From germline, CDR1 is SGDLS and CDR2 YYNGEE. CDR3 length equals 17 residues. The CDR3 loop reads CASSVGQGNPGANVLTF. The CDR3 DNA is TGTGCCAGCAGCGTTGGACAGGGAAATCCTGGGGCCAACGTCCTGACTTTC.

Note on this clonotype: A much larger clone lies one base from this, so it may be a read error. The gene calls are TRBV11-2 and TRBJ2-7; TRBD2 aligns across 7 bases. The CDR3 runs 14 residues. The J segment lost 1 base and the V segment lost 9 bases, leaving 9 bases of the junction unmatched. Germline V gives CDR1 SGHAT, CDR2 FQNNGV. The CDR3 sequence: CASTEWEGSYEQYF. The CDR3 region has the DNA TGTGCCAGTACTGAATGGGAGGGGTCCTACGAGCAGTACTTC.

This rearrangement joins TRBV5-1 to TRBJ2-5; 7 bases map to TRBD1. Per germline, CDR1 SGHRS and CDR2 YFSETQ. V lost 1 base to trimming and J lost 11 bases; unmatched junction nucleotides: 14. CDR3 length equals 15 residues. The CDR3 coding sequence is TGCGCCAGCAGCTTGACCGGGACAGATTACAATGAGCAGTACTTC. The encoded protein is CASSLTGTDYNEQYF.

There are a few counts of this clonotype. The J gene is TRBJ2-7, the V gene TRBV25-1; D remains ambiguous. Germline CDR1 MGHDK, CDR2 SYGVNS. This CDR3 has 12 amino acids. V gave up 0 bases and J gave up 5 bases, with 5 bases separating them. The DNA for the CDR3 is TGTGCCAGCAGTGAATACGTCAACGAGCAGTACTTC. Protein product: CASSEYVNEQYF.

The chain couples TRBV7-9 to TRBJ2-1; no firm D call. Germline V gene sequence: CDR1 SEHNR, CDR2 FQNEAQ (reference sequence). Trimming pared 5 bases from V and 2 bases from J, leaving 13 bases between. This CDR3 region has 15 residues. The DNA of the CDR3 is TGTGCCAGCAGCGTAGGACCCGGCACCTACAATGAGCAGTTCTTC. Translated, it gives CASSVGPGTYNEQFF. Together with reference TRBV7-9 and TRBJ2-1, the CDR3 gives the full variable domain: DTGVSQNPRHKITKRGQNVTFRCDPISEHNRLYWYRQTLGQGPEFLTYFQNEAQLEKSRLLSDRFSAERPKGSFSTLEIQRTEQGDSAMYLCASSVGPGTYNEQFFGPGTRLTVL.

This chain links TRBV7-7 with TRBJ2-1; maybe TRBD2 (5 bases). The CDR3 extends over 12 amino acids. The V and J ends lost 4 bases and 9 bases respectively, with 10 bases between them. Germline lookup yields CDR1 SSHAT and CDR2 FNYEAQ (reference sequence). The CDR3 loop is CASSSPRGEQFF. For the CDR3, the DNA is TGTGCCAGCAGCTCCCCCCGGGGTGAGCAGTTCTTC.

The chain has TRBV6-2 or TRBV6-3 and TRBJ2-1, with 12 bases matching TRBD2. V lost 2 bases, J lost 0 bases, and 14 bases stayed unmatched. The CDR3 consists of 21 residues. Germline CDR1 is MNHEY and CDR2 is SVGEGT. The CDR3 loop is CASSYLLGTSGYQGSYNEQFF. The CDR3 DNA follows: TGTGCCAGCAGTTACCTACTAGGGACTAGCGGGTACCAGGGCTCCTACAATGAGCAGTTCTTC.

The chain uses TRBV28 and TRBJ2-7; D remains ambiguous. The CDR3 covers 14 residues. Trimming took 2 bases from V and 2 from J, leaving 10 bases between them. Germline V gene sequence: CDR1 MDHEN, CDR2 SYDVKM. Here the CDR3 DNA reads TGTGCCAGCAGTTTAATGGGCTTTCCCTACGAGCAGTACTTC. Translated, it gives CASSLMGFPYEQYF.

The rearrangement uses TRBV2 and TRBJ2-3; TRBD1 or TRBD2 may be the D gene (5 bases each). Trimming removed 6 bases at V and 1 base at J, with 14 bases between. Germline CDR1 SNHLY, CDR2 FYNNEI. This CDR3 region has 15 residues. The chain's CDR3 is CASRGTPARTDTQYF. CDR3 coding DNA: TGTGCCAGCAGAGGGACCCCCGCGCGCACAGATACGCAGTATTTT.